The 28 T cell receptor beta chains reported below all come from one sample, sequenced in a study of blood T cell repertoires in COVID-19. Repertoires were generated with immunoSEQ multiplex PCR, while TCRdb's copy carries only in-frame clones and drops some. The sample shows 150,000 to 200,000 clones, more than 85% of them seen only once. Sequenced: peripheral blood. The receptor set was obtained from a man aged 18 to 29 with acute or convalescent COVID-19.

This clone has just a few counts. The chain has TRBV7-9 and TRBJ2-7, with 7 bases identical to TRBD1. Germline V gene lookup returns CDR1 SEHNR and CDR2 FQNEAQ (reference sequence). The CDR3 runs to 14 residues. Trimming at V came to 5 bases and at J to 5 bases, leaving 9 bases not matched to a gene. The CDR3 protein is CASSHRDRRDEQYF. The CDR3 DNA reads TGTGCCAGCAGCCACCGGGACAGACGGGACGAGCAGTACTTC.

The CDR3 spells CASSPDGINEKLFF. DNA of the CDR3: TGTGCCAGCTCACCAGACGGGATCAATGAAAAACTGTTTTTT. The V call is TRBV18, the J call TRBJ1-4; D is unclear. CDR1 is KGHSH, CDR2 LQKENI, per germline. V dropped 2 bases and J dropped 5 bases, with 9 bases sitting between them. The CDR3 length is 14 residues.

CDR3 sequence (DNA): TGTGCCACCAGTGATCCGGCAGGGAGCACAGATACGCAGTATTTT. Translation: CATSDPAGSTDTQYF. V and J are TRBV24-1 and TRBJ2-3; tentative D call: TRBD1 (5 bases). Trimming stripped 3 bases from V and 0 bases from J, with 9 bases between. Germline assignment: CDR1 KGHDR and CDR2 SFDVKD. CDR3 size: 15 residues.

The CDR3 sequence: CASISAGPSGNTIYF. The CDR3 coding sequence is TGTGCCAGCATCTCGGCAGGGCCCTCTGGAAACACCATATATTTT. The V and J genes are TRBV7-9 and TRBJ1-3; D is perhaps TRBD1 (5 bases). Trimming took off 7 bases at V and 0 bases at J, with 13 bases between the two ends. CDR3 length: 15 amino acids. From germline, CDR1 is SEHNR and CDR2 FQNEAQ (reference sequence).

The V and J genes are TRBV5-4 and TRBJ2-4; TRBD1 agrees at 8 bases. The germline V gene has CDR1 SGHNT and CDR2 YYREEE (reference sequence). Trimming removed 3 bases from V and 2 bases from J; junction bases left unmatched: 7. This CDR3 has 16 residues. As DNA, the CDR3 is TGTGCCAGCAGCTCACGACAGGGGTCCTCCAAAAACATTCAGTACTTC. It yields the protein CASSSRQGSSKNIQYF.

The chain uses TRBV5-3 and TRBJ1-1, with 9 nucleotides matching TRBD1. TRBV5-3 qualifies as an ORF whose function is uncertain. This CDR3 has 17 residues. V lost 4 bases and J lost 0; bases outside the gene matches: 10. CDR3 sequence reads: CARSPRTGVKLNTEAFF. As DNA, the CDR3 is TGTGCCAGAAGCCCCCGGACAGGGGTAAAATTGAACACTGAAGCTTTCTTT.

CDR3 sequence: CASSFSGGAPTDTQYF. The CDR3 DNA follows: TGTGCCAGCAGCTTTAGCGGGGGGGCACCCACAGATACGCAGTATTTT. The chain recombines TRBV21-1 with TRBJ2-3; TRBD2, the D gene given by the table, was not confirmed from the DNA. TRBV21-1 is shown as a pseudogene. CDR3 length: 16 residues.

There are a few counts of this clone. The V call is TRBV7-9, the J call TRBJ1-2, with 7 bases matching TRBD1. Looked up from germline, CDR1 is SEHNR and CDR2 is FQNEAQ (reference sequence). J lost 5 bases, V lost 5 bases, and 17 bases had no gene match. The CDR3 extends over 17 amino acids. CDR3 nucleotide sequence: TGTGCCAGCAGCCCTTATCGGGACAGCTTTGTCTCTTATGGCTACACCTTC. Protein: CASSPYRDSFVSYGYTF.

The chain uses TRBV24-1 and TRBJ2-5, with 7 nucleotides matching TRBD2. V was pared by 2 bases and J by 5 bases, with 7 bases of the junction left unmatched. CDR3 length: 15 amino acids. CDR1 and CDR2 from the germline V gene are KGHDR and SFDVKD. In nucleotides, the CDR3 is TGTGCCACCAGTGATTGGTTGGAGGGAGGGGAGACCCAGTACTTC. Protein sequence: CATSDWLEGGETQYF.

V is TRBV9 and J is TRBJ2-6; 8 bases are a match to TRBD1. V gave up 4 bases and J gave up 2 bases; unmatched junction bases: 14. This CDR3 spans 19 amino acids. The germline V gene has CDR1 SGDLS and CDR2 YYNGEE. CDR3 protein: CASSPSEAGGKTGANVLTF. The CDR3 nucleotides read TGTGCCAGCAGCCCTTCGGAGGCAGGGGGCAAAACTGGGGCCAACGTCCTGACTTTC. Drawing the rest from reference TRBV9 and TRBJ2-6, the complete variable domain is DSGVTQTPKHLITATGQRVTLRCSPRSGDLSVYWYQQSLDQGLQFLIQYYNGEERAKGNILERFSAQQFPDLHSELNLSSLELGDSALYFCASSPSEAGGKTGANVLTFGAGSRLTVL.

As concerns this clone: The identical CDR3 is also encoded by other nucleotide sequences in the sample. The genes are TRBV7-2 and TRBJ1-5; 7 bases are shared with TRBD1. The CDR3 loop spans 13 amino acids. Germline-derived CDR1 and CDR2 are SGHTA and FQGNSA. V trimming: 4 bases; J trimming: 4 bases; junction bases outside the gene matches: 1. CDR3 protein: CASSSGGNQPQHF. The DNA of the CDR3 is TGTGCCAGCAGCTCAGGGGGAAATCAGCCCCAGCATTTT.

This chain links TRBV10-1 with TRBJ1-1; D unclear. This CDR3 spans 14 amino acids. Per germline, CDR1 WNHNN and CDR2 SYGVQD (reference sequence). Trimming took 2 bases from V and 2 from J, leaving 9 bases between them. CDR3 protein: CASSEDGGNTEAFF. Here the CDR3 DNA reads TGCGCCAGCAGTGAGGACGGAGGAAACACTGAAGCTTTCTTT.

V and J are TRBV11-2 and TRBJ1-5; D uncertain. The germline CDR1 and CDR2 sequences are SGHAT and FQNNGV. This CDR3 has 14 amino acids. V dropped 4 bases and J dropped 6 bases, with 13 bases sitting between them. The CDR3 loop is CASSSGLEGQPQHF. The CDR3 DNA sequence: TGTGCCAGCAGCTCCGGACTGGAAGGTCAGCCCCAGCATTTT.

V is TRBV28 and J is TRBJ2-7; tentatively, D is TRBD1 (5 bases). Germline V gene data show CDR1 as MDHEN and CDR2 as SYDVKM. V lost 5 bases and J lost 2, with 13 bases in between. This CDR3 region has 14 residues. The DNA for the CDR3 is TGTGCCAGCAGTCCCGGACATCAGACCTACGAGCAGTACGTC. Protein: CASSPGHQTYEQYV.

The chain has TRBV11-1 and TRBJ2-2; tentatively, D is TRBD1 (6 bases). CDR1 is SGHAT and CDR2 is FQDESV in the germline V gene (reference sequence). This CDR3 has 17 amino acids. V was clipped by 4 bases and J by 3 bases, with 18 bases between them. In DNA, the CDR3 is TGTGCCAGCAGCTCAGCCAGGGACATTTGGTACACCGGGGAGCTGTTTTTT. The encoded protein is CASSSARDIWYTGELFF.

The chain combines TRBV7-2 with TRBJ1-3; 9 bases are shared with TRBD1. Germline-derived CDR1 and CDR2 are SGHTA and FQGNSA. J was trimmed by 4 bases and V by 5 bases; bases with no gene match: 6. The length of the CDR3 is 15 residues. The CDR3 DNA sequence: TGTGCCAGCAGCGACGATGGACAGGGGGGAAACACCATATATTTT. It encodes CASSDDGQGGNTIYF.

This clone occurred once. The chain joins TRBV6-5 to TRBJ2-3; perhaps TRBD2 as D (7 bases). V shed 7 bases and J shed 7 bases, with 12 bases lying between them. This CDR3 contains 12 residues. Looked up from germline, CDR1 is MNHEY and CDR2 is SVGAGI. CDR3 sequence: CASKGGGNTQYF. The CDR3 DNA is TGTGCCAGCAAGGGAGGGGGGAATACGCAGTATTTT.

V and J are TRBV5-1 and TRBJ2-5, with 11 positions matching TRBD1. The CDR3 contains 18 residues. CDR1 SGHRS and CDR2 YFSETQ come from the germline V gene. J was trimmed by 1 base and V by 2 bases; bases with no gene match: 10. The CDR3 DNA is TGCGCCAGCAGCTTAGGACAGGGGGCGGTTCCCTCCCAAGAGACCCAGTACTTC. Amino acids: CASSLGQGAVPSQETQYF.

In its sample, this clone was seen a few times. The CDR3 is CATKGGRESPLHF. CDR3 DNA sequence: TGTGCCACAAAGGGGGGGAGAGAGTCACCCCTCCACTTT. The chain uses TRBV6-5 and TRBJ1-6, with D possibly matching TRBD1 (6 bases). Trimming removed 10 bases from V and 10 bases from J, with 17 bases in between. Germline CDR1 and CDR2: MNHEY and SVGAGI. This CDR3 contains 13 residues.

Written as DNA, the CDR3 is TGTGCCAGCAGCCGCGGGGTACAAGAGACCCAGTACTTC. Residues: CASSRGVQETQYF. The chain couples TRBV7-2 to TRBJ2-5, with a possible D match to TRBD2 (6 bases). The V and J ends lost 5 bases and 2 bases respectively, with 9 bases between them. Germline V CDR1 and CDR2: SGHTA, FQGNSA. The length of the CDR3 is 13 residues.

CDR3 amino acids: CASSAMVGNQPQHF. In DNA, the CDR3 is TGTGCCAGTAGTGCGATGGTGGGCAATCAGCCCCAGCATTTT. V is TRBV19 and J is TRBJ1-5; D unclear. V lost 5 bases and J 2 bases, leaving 10 bases between the germline ends. The CDR3 runs 14 residues. Germline assignment: CDR1 LNHDA and CDR2 SQIVND (reference sequence).

The chain combines TRBV7-7 with TRBJ2-3; 11 nucleotides match TRBD1. The junction had 4 bases not matched to a gene; V was cut back by 5 bases and J by 3 bases. Germline CDR1 and CDR2: SSHAT and FNYEAQ (reference sequence). The CDR3 contains 15 residues. CDR3 in amino acids: CASSLRDRGTDTQYF. Written as DNA, the CDR3 is TGTGCCAGCAGCCTCCGGGACAGGGGGACAGATACGCAGTATTTT.

The chain is built from TRBV3-1 (or the pseudogene TRBV3-2) and TRBJ1-2, with D unclear. Trimming took off 5 bases at V and 10 bases at J, with 14 bases between the two ends. This CDR3 has 12 amino acids. Germline CDR1 is LGHDT and CDR2 is YNNKEL (reference sequence). The CDR3 DNA reads TGTGCCAGCAGCATCCGGGAAGGTGACTACACCTTC. Protein: CASSIREGDYTF.

This chain links TRBV7-9 with TRBJ2-1, with D tentatively TRBD1 (6 bases). CDR3 length: 15 amino acids. The germline V gene has CDR1 SEHNR and CDR2 FQNEAQ (reference sequence). V was shortened by 1 base and J by 5 bases, with 12 bases between the two germline ends. The CDR3 is CASSLGTGFDNEQFF. The CDR3 DNA is TGTGCCAGCAGCTTAGGAACAGGGTTCGACAATGAGCAGTTCTTC.

The chain employs TRBV7-8 and TRBJ2-7; 7 bases are a match to TRBD1. Looked up from germline, CDR1 is SGHVS and CDR2 is FQNEAQ. Unmatched junction bases numbered 3, after V lost 3 bases and J lost 4 bases. This CDR3 comprises 13 residues. CDR3 sequence reads: CASSFHRGYEQYV. The DNA of the CDR3 is TGTGCCAGCAGCTTCCACAGGGGTTACGAGCAGTACGTC.

This chain connects TRBV6-5 to TRBJ1-5, with a tentative D call TRBD1 (6 bases). The V and J ends lost 6 bases and 6 bases respectively, with 12 bases between them. The germline gives CDR1 MNHEY, CDR2 SVGAGI. The CDR3 has 13 residues. The CDR3 DNA reads TGTGCCAGCAGACGGGGGGCGGGTCAGCCCCAGCATTTT. As protein: CASRRGAGQPQHF.

The chain links TRBV5-1 to TRBJ2-6; 11 bases fit TRBD2. The germline V gene encodes CDR1 SGHRS and CDR2 YFSETQ. This CDR3 region has 18 residues. Trimming at V came to 4 bases and at J to 0 bases, leaving 6 bases not matched to a gene. CDR3 nucleotides: TGCGCCAGCAGCGGCACTAGCGGGGGCCGCTCTGGGGCCAACGTCCTGACTTTC. It translates to CASSGTSGGRSGANVLTF.

This clone appeared a single time. V is TRBV3-1 (or the pseudogene TRBV3-2) and J is TRBJ2-3; the D is unclear. There are 14 residues in the CDR3. Germline CDR1 is LGHDT and CDR2 is YNNKEL (reference sequence). Trimming shortened V by 4 bases and J by 1 base, and 9 bases separated the two germline ends. CDR3 loop: CASSLGLGTDTQYF. CDR3 coding DNA: TGTGCCAGCAGCCTTGGCTTGGGCACAGATACGCAGTATTTT.